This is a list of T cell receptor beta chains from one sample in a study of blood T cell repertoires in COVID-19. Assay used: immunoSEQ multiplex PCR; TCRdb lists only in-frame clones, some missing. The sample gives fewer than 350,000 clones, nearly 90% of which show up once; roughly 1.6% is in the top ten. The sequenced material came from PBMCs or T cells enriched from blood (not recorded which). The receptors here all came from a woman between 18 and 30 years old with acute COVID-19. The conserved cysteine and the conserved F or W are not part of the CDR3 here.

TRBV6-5	ASRDKSNTEAF
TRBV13	ASSHQNQPQH
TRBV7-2	ASSVPPGTSGPQVAQY
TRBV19	ASSPGTGGNPHEQY
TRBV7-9	ASSPPVGSYGYT
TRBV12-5	ASRDNEETQY
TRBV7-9	ASSLGLLRDRGPHEQY
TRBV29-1	SVDRGSYNEQF
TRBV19	ASTPQAGGSYEQY
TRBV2	ASSDSRAGGNEQF
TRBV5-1	ASSLTRRFTGTSGSREAYNEQF
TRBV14	ASSETLLAGGQGNEQF
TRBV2	ATGLLASTDTQY
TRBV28	ASSSPPDRVTILFYIGYT
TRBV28	ASSPPRQGLDEKLF
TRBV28	ASRSGGGETQY
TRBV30	AWRDRRLKPEAF
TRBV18	ASSPPGLAGGSYNEQF
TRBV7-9	ASSRTLERSNEQF
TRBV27	ASRSTGGGYGYT
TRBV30	AWSTTSGLLEQF
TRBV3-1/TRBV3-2	ASSPAGRGETQY
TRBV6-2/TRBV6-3	ASSYGRFYGYT
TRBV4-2	ASSQAGTGLTETQY